These 30 T cell receptor beta chains share one sample of origin, sequenced in a study of regulatory and conventional T cells in RAG deficiency. Conventional CD4+ T cells were sorted from blood as CD25-low CD127-high cells. Only in-frame clones appear in the TCRdb table, and some are missing; sequencing was by immunoSEQ multiplex PCR. The repertoire includes about 30,000 clones, around 76% of them detected once, and 3% to 3.5% sits in the top ten. In addition, the sample was reused for a study of regulatory T cells. That publication notes: The primer mix had 52 TRBV and 13 TRBJ primers.

The material sequenced was CD4+ effector T cells sorted from blood. Receptors were obtained from a human donor in good health.

The chain has TRBV7-6 and TRBJ2-7; D could derive from TRBD1 or TRBD2 (5 bases each). Germline CDR1 reads SGHVS; CDR2 reads FNYEAQ. The CDR3 consists of 14 residues. Trimming took 5 bases from V and 5 from J, leaving 16 bases between them. CDR3 DNA sequence: TGTGCCAGCAGCCCGGGACGGGTCATCCACGAGCAGTACTTC. Translation: CASSPGRVIHEQYF.

This sequence joins TRBV25-1 and TRBJ1-3; D not certain. This CDR3 contains 12 residues. From germline, CDR1 is MGHDK and CDR2 SYGVNS. Trimming took 6 bases from V and 0 from J, leaving 3 bases between them. The CDR3 loop is CASRGSGNTIYF. DNA for the CDR3: TGTGCCAGCAGGGGCTCTGGAAACACCATATATTTT.

The chain employs TRBV18 and TRBJ1-1, with D perhaps TRBD1 (6 bases). CDR1 KGHSH and CDR2 LQKENI come from the germline V gene. Trimming stripped 6 bases from V and 1 base from J, with 15 bases between. The CDR3 is 15 residues long. This CDR3 reads CASSPRGGTNTEAFF. The CDR3 nucleotides read TGTGCCAGCTCCCCAAGGGGGGGGACGAACACTGAAGCTTTCTTT.

This clone came up a few times. The chain employs TRBV5-1 and TRBJ1-6, with D possibly matching TRBD1 (5 bases). CDR1 SGHRS and CDR2 YFSETQ come from the germline V gene. V was pared by 4 bases and J by 10 bases, with 18 bases between. This CDR3 has 15 amino acids. CDR3 residues: CASSTQGGEGSPLHF. CDR3 DNA sequence: TGCGCCAGCAGCACTCAGGGTGGGGAGGGATCACCCCTCCACTTT.

This clone was seen more than once but under ten times. CDR3: CASKGRVAGNSYEQYF. The CDR3 DNA follows: TGTGCCAGCAAAGGTCGGGTTGCGGGGAATTCCTACGAGCAGTACTTC. The rearrangement joins TRBV5-6 to TRBJ2-7, with D possibly matching TRBD2 (6 bases). Germline values: CDR1 SGHDT, CDR2 YYEEEE. The CDR3 loop spans 16 amino acids. The V end lost 6 bases, the J end lost 1 base, and 20 bases lay between the germline ends. Full variable domain (remainder filled in from reference TRBV5-6 and TRBJ2-7): DAGVTQSPTHLIKTRGQQVTLRCSPKSGHDTVSWYQQALGQGPQFIFQYYEEEERQRGNFPDRFSGHQFPNYSSELNVNALLLGDSALYLCASKGRVAGNSYEQYFGPGTRLTVT.

The CDR3 bases are TGTGCCAGCAGTGTACAGGGAGGGAACACTGAAGCTTTCTTT. This encodes CASSVQGGNTEAFF. The V call is TRBV6-4, the J call TRBJ1-1; weak D call: TRBD1 (6 bases). Germline lookup yields CDR1 MRHNA and CDR2 SNTAGT. The CDR3 has 14 residues. Trimming removed 4 bases from V and 1 base from J, with 10 bases in between.

The J gene is TRBJ2-4, the V gene TRBV29-1, with D unresolved. V lost 3 bases to trimming and J lost 0 bases, with 9 bases between them. Per the germline V gene, CDR1 is SQVTM and CDR2 is ANQGSEA. CDR3 length: 14 amino acids. CDR3 sequence: CSVDTPLAKNIQYF. DNA for the CDR3: TGCAGCGTTGATACTCCCTTAGCCAAAAACATTCAGTACTTC.

This clone was counted between two and nine times. The chain links TRBV7-6 to TRBJ1-1; 7 bases align to TRBD1. The V gene end was trimmed by 1 base and the J gene end by 4 bases; junction bases not matched to a gene: 3. Germline assignment: CDR1 SGHVS and CDR2 FNYEAQ. This CDR3 region has 14 residues. CDR3 in DNA: TGTGCCAGCAGCTTAGGACAGGGTCTCACTGAAGCTTTCTTT. Its protein product is CASSLGQGLTEAFF.

This chain links TRBV5-6 with TRBJ1-1, with 7 bases lining up with TRBD1. The CDR3 runs 14 residues. Germline assignment: CDR1 SGHDT and CDR2 YYEEEE. The J segment lost 1 base and the V segment lost 2 bases, leaving 2 bases of the junction unmatched. The CDR3 DNA reads TGTGCCAGCAGCTTCGGGACAGAGAACACTGAAGCTTTCTTT. Amino acid sequence: CASSFGTENTEAFF.

The rearrangement links TRBV6-1 to TRBJ2-1; a possible D gene is TRBD2 (7 bases). V gave up 1 base and J gave up 7 bases, with 14 bases separating them. CDR3 size: 15 residues. Per germline, CDR1 MNHNS and CDR2 SASEGT. CDR3 coding DNA: TGTGCCAGCAGTGAAGGCGGGGGCCCCTGGAATGAGCAGTTCTTC. Residues: CASSEGGGPWNEQFF.

The CDR3 sequence: CAWTYYMTGRTGELFF. The CDR3 coding sequence is TGTGCCTGGACATATTATATGACAGGGCGGACCGGGGAGCTGTTTTTT. This chain joins TRBV30 and TRBJ2-2; 7 bases line up with TRBD1. The germline V gene has CDR1 GTSNPN and CDR2 SVGIG (reference sequence). This CDR3 contains 16 residues. J lost 5 bases, V lost 4 bases, and 13 bases had no gene match.

The chain links TRBV11-2 to TRBJ2-5, with D perhaps matching TRBD1 (5 bases). Between the trimmed V and J ends, which lost 1 base and 3 bases, there was a span of 12 bases. The CDR3 sequence is 15 residues long. Germline V gene lookup returns CDR1 SGHAT and CDR2 FQNNGV. The CDR3 region is CASSLVLQEKETQYF. The CDR3 region has the DNA TGTGCCAGCAGCTTAGTCCTACAGGAGAAAGAGACCCAGTACTTC.

This clone came up once. This chain links TRBV28 with TRBJ1-4; D remains unclear. Germline lookup yields CDR1 MDHEN and CDR2 SYDVKM. Deletions cut 5 bases from V and 0 bases from J, with 7 bases between. There are 14 residues in the CDR3. CDR3 coding DNA: TGTGCCAGCAGTGGACCGCCAACTAATGAAAAACTGTTTTTT. Its protein product is CASSGPPTNEKLFF.

In this sample, this clone turned up a few times. V gene TRBV2 combines with J gene TRBJ1-2, with TRBD1 matching 7 bases. Unmatched junction bases numbered 15, after V lost 5 bases and J lost 6 bases. CDR3 size: 16 residues. The germline CDR1 and CDR2 sequences are SNHLY and FYNNEI. CDR3 sequence: CASSFRTGTARHGYTF. The CDR3 DNA follows: TGTGCCAGCAGTTTCCGTACCGGGACAGCAAGACATGGCTACACCTTC.

Within the sample, this clone is large. The chain uses TRBV14 and TRBJ1-6, with D tentatively TRBD1 (6 bases). The CDR3 extends over 15 amino acids. Deletions cut 0 bases from V and 6 bases from J, with 9 bases between. CDR1 SGHDN and CDR2 FVKESK come from the germline V gene. DNA for the CDR3: TGTGCCAGCAGCCAAGAGGGGGGCTTTAATTCACCCCTCCACTTT. Encoded protein: CASSQEGGFNSPLHF. Complete variable domain (other parts from reference TRBV14 and TRBJ1-6): EAGVTQFPSHSVIEKGQTVTLRCDPISGHDNLYWYRRVMGKEIKFLLHFVKESKQDESGMPNNRFLAERTGGTYSTLKVQPAELEDSGVYFCASSQEGGFNSPLHFGNGTRLTVT.

The J gene is TRBJ2-3, the V gene TRBV11-2; 7 positions agree with TRBD2. CDR1 and CDR2 (germline): SGHAT, FQNNGV. The junction had 9 bases not matched to a gene; V was cut back by 1 base and J by 8 bases. There are 15 residues in the CDR3. Here the CDR3 reads CASSLVAGDPGTQYF. The CDR3 DNA sequence: TGTGCCAGCAGCTTAGTCGCGGGGGACCCGGGTACGCAGTATTTT. Filled out from reference TRBV11-2 and TRBJ2-3, the complete variable domain reads EAGVAQSPRYKIIEKRQSVAFWCNPISGHATLYWYQQILGQGPKLLIQFQNNGVVDDSQLPKDRFSAERLKGVDSTLKIQPAKLEDSAVYLCASSLVAGDPGTQYFGPGTRLTVL.

V usage is TRBV27 and J usage is TRBJ2-1; possibly TRBD2 for D (6 bases). With 2 bases removed from V and 6 bases from J, the gap between germline ends came to 14 bases. Germline V gene lookup returns CDR1 MNHEY and CDR2 SMNVEV (reference sequence). The CDR3 is made up of 15 amino acids. CDR3 residues: CASSLVGGRGNEQFF. CDR3 sequence (DNA): TGTGCCAGCAGTTTAGTGGGGGGTCGAGGCAATGAGCAGTTCTTC.

This clone was seen only a few times. The chain uses TRBV5-1 and TRBJ2-7, with 7 bases lining up with TRBD1. V lost 0 bases, J lost 6 bases, and 3 bases stayed unmatched. CDR3 length: 13 residues. Per germline, CDR1 SGHRS and CDR2 YFSETQ. The CDR3 DNA reads TGCGCCAGCAGCTTGGAGGCAGGGGGCGAGCAGTACTTC. Its translation is CASSLEAGGEQYF.

The chain has TRBV18 and TRBJ2-2; TRBD1 might be the D (5 bases). With 4 bases removed from V and 3 bases from J, the gap between germline ends came to 15 bases. The CDR3 is 16 amino acids. The germline V gene encodes CDR1 KGHSH and CDR2 LQKENI. The CDR3 DNA sequence: TGTGCCAGCTCACAAAGGGGATCGGCGGACACCGGGGAGCTGTTTTTT. Its protein product is CASSQRGSADTGELFF.

Turning to this clone: Other DNA variants within this sample encode the same CDR3. The chain uses TRBV11-3 and TRBJ1-1; D unclear. CDR3 length: 13 residues. Between the trimmed V and J ends, which lost 0 bases and 1 base, there was a span of 3 bases. Looked up from germline, CDR1 is SGHNT and CDR2 is YENEEA. The CDR3 DNA follows: TGTGCCAGCAGCTTAGATCGGAACACTGAAGCTTTCTTT. The encoded protein is CASSLDRNTEAFF.

The V gene is TRBV6-6, the J gene TRBJ1-1; D gene uncertain. Germline V gene data show CDR1 as MNHNY and CDR2 as SVGAGI (reference sequence). The length of the CDR3 is 14 residues. Trimming removed 5 bases at V and 2 bases at J, with 12 bases between. CDR3 loop: CASSLSPHNTEAFF. CDR3 DNA sequence: TGTGCCAGCAGTCTCTCTCCACATAACACTGAAGCTTTCTTT.

This chain uses TRBV7-3 with TRBJ2-2, with no clear D. Trimming took off 2 bases at V and 8 bases at J, with 9 bases between the two ends. Looked up from germline, CDR1 is SGHTA and CDR2 is FQGTGA. The CDR3 has 13 amino acids. As DNA, the CDR3 is TGTGCCAGCAGCTTAGGCCCTAGAGGGGAGCTGTTTTTT. Translating it yields CASSLGPRGELFF.

The J gene is TRBJ1-1, the V gene TRBV7-9; D remains unclear. Germline V lookup: CDR1 SEHNR, CDR2 FQNEAQ (reference sequence). The CDR3 has 13 amino acids. V was shortened by 3 bases and J by 1 base, with 6 bases between the two germline ends. CDR3 nucleotide sequence: TGTGCCAGCAGCTTCGAGCCGAACACTGAAGCTTTCTTT. This sequence encodes CASSFEPNTEAFF.

The chain has TRBV19 and TRBJ1-2; 9 bases map to TRBD1. The CDR3 runs 14 residues. V shed 3 bases, J shed 4 bases, and the junction held 3 bases outside the gene matches. Germline CDR1 LNHDA, CDR2 SQIVND (reference sequence). CDR3 sequence reads: CASSILDRGYGYTF. The CDR3 bases are TGTGCCAGTAGTATTCTGGACAGGGGCTATGGCTACACCTTC.

This chain joins TRBV19 and TRBJ1-1; TRBD1 aligns across 7 bases. The J segment lost 2 bases and the V segment lost 4 bases, leaving 7 bases of the junction unmatched. This CDR3 contains 15 residues. Looked up from germline, CDR1 is LNHDA and CDR2 is SQIVND (reference sequence). The CDR3 reads CASSKRQGGNTEAFF. The CDR3 DNA reads as TGTGCCAGTAGTAAACGACAGGGAGGAAACACTGAAGCTTTCTTT.

The CDR3 here is CAISESGLSYEQYF. The CDR3 DNA follows: TGTGCCATCAGTGAGTCGGGCCTGTCCTACGAGCAGTACTTC. V gene TRBV10-3 combines with J gene TRBJ2-7; D uncertain. The V end lost 0 bases, the J end lost 1 base, and 7 bases lay between the germline ends. Germline-derived CDR1 and CDR2 are ENHRY and SYGVKD. This CDR3 has 14 residues.

The chain employs TRBV6-4 and TRBJ2-3, with D uncertain. V lost 6 bases, J lost 4 bases, and 11 bases lay in between. The CDR3 totals 13 residues. Germline assignment: CDR1 MRHNA and CDR2 SNTAGT. CDR3 in amino acids: CASSAARADTQYF. The CDR3 DNA follows: TGTGCCAGCAGCGCTGCCCGCGCAGATACGCAGTATTTT.

CDR3 nucleotides: TGTGCCAGCAGTTGGGACAGGGGTGCCAAGACCCAGTACTTC. This translates into CASSWDRGAKTQYF. The genes are TRBV6-5 and TRBJ2-5; 10 bases map to TRBD1. The CDR3 spans 14 residues. Germline trimming cut 4 bases from V and 6 bases from J; bases unmatched to any gene: 5. CDR1 and CDR2 from the germline V gene are MNHEY and SVGAGI.

The chain joins TRBV30 to TRBJ1-5; possible D gene TRBD1, 6 bases. This CDR3 is 13 amino acids long. CDR1 is GTSNPN and CDR2 is SVGIG in the germline V gene (reference sequence). Trimming took 5 bases from V and 4 from J, leaving 12 bases between them. DNA of the CDR3: TGTGCCTGGGGAGGACAGATAAATCAGCCCCAGCATTTT. Its protein product is CAWGGQINQPQHF.

V and J are TRBV7-8 and TRBJ2-5, with 8 bases matching TRBD1. The CDR3 has 14 amino acids. V was clipped by 0 bases and J by 4 bases; unmatched bases: 1. Germline V gene sequence: CDR1 SGHVS, CDR2 FQNEAQ. DNA for the CDR3: TGTGCCAGCAGCTTAGCTGACAGGGGAGAGACCCAGTACTTC. Translating it yields CASSLADRGETQYF.